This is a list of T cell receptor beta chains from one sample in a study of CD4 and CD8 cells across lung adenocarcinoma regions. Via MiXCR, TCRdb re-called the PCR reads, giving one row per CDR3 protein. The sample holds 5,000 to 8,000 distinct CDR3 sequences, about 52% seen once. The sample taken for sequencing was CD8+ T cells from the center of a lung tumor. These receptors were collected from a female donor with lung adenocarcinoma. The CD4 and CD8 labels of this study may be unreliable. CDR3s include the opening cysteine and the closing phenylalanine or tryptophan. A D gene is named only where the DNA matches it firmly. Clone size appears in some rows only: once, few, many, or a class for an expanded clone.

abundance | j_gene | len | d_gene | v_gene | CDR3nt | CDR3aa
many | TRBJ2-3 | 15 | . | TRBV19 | TGTGCCAGTAGTTATAGCGGTTCAAGCACAGATACGCAGTATTTT | CASSYSGSSTDTQYF
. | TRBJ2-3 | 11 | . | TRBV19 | TGTGCCAGTAGTATAGGGGATACGCAGTATTTT | CASSIGDTQYF
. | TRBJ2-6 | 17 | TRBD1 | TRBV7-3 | TGTGCCAGCAGCTTACAAGGGACAGGGCCTGGGGCCAACGTCCTGACTTTC | CASSLQGTGPGANVLTF
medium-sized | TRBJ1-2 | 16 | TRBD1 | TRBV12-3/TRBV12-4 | TGTGCCAGCAGTTTCGAGCCAACAGGGGGCACATATGGCTACACCTTC | CASSFEPTGGTYGYTF
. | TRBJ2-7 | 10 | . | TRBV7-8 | TGTGCCAGCAGCGGACCACAGCAGTACTTC | CASSGPQQYF
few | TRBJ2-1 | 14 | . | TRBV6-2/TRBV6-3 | TGTGCCAGCAGTTACTCGCCCGTGGGCAATGAGCAGTTCTTC | CASSYSPVGNEQFF
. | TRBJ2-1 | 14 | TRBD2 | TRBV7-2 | TGTGCCAGCAGAGCGGGAGGGAAGGACGGTGAGCAGTTCTTC | CASRAGGKDGEQFF
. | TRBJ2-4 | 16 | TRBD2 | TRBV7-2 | TGTGCCAGCAGCTTAGATTTAGCGGGAGGAAAAGACATTCAGTATTTC | CASSLDLAGGKDIQYF
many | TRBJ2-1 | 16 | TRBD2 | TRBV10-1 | TGCGCCAGCAGTGAGTCTTGGACTAGAAATGACAATGAGCAGTTCTTC | CASSESWTRNDNEQFF
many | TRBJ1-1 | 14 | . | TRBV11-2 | TGTGCCAGCAGCACAGAACAGGGTTTAACTGAAGCTTTCTTT | CASSTEQGLTEAFF
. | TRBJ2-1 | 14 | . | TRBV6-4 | TGTGCCAGCAGTGACGGGGACAACTACAATGAGCAGTTCTTC | CASSDGDNYNEQFF
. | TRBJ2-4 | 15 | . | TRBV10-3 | TGTGCTGCGGGGGCTGCTGGCCGTGAGCGAAACACCCAGTACTTC | CAAGAAGRERNTQYF
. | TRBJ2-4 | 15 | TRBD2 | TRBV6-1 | TGTGCCAGGAGCTCAGGAGCGGGGGACACAGATACGCAGTACTTC | CARSSGAGDTDTQYF
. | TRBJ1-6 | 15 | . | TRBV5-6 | TGTGCCAGCAGCTCGGACAAGGAATATAATTCACCCCTCCACTTT | CASSSDKEYNSPLHF
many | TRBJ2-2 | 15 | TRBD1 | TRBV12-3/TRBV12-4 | TGTGCCAGCAGCAACAACCGGGACAGCCGCGCGGAGCTGTTTTTT | CASSNNRDSRAELFF
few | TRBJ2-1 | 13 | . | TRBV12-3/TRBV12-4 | TGTGCCAGCAGTGTTTTAGGCTCCTACGAGCAGTTCTTC | CASSVLGSYEQFF
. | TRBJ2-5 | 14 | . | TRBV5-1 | TGCGCCAGCAGCTTGCAGGGGTTACACTACGCCCAGTACTTC | CASSLQGLHYAQYF
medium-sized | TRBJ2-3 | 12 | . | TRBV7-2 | TGTGCCAGCAGCTTAGGACTTCCTCAACAGTATTTT | CASSLGLPQQYF
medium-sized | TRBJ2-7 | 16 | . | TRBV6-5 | TGTGCCAGCAGCCGGACTAGGGGGCGCAACACCTACGAGCAGTACTTC | CASSRTRGRNTYEQYF
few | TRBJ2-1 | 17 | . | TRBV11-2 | TGTGCCAGCAGCTTAGACCTGGATGCCAGCTCCTACAATGAGCAGTTCTTC | CASSLDLDASSYNEQFF
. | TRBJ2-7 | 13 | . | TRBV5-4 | TGTGCCAGCAGCCTCGCGGGCGGGGACGAGCAGTACTTC | CASSLAGGDEQYF
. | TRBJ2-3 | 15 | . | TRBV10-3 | TGTGCCGGGGGGCTATCCGACAGTGAAACAGAGACGCAGTACTTT | CAGGLSDSETETQYF
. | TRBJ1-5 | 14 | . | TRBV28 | TGTGCCAGCCGACAGGACTACGGCAATCAGCCCCAGCATTTT | CASRQDYGNQPQHF
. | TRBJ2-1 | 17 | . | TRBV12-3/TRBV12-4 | TGTGCCAGCAGTTTAATGGGACCACAGAGCTCCACCAATGCGCAGTTTTTC | CASSLMGPQSSTNAQFF
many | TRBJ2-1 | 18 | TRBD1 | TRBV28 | TGTGCCAGCAGTCCGCCCAGGACAGGGATGGCCTCCTACAATGAGCAGTTCTTC | CASSPPRTGMASYNEQFF
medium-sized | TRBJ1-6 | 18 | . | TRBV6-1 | TGTGCCAGCAGTGAATTGGGACCGCCCGGCTCCTATAATTCACCCCTCCACTTT | CASSELGPPGSYNSPLHF
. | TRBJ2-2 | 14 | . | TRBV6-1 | TGTGCCAGCAGTGAATTGGGGCCCCACAATGAGCTGTTTTTT | CASSELGPHNELFF
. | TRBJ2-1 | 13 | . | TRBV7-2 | TGTGCCAGCAGCTTTTTAGACACATCTGAGCAGTTCTTC | CASSFLDTSEQFF
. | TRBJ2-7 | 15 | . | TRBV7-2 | TGTGCCAGCGGCCCGGGCGGGTCAGCCAAAAATACGCAGTACTTC | CASGPGGSAKNTQYF
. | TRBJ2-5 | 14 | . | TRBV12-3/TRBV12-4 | TGTGCCAGCAGCGGGGGGCGTGCGGGAGATACCCAGTACTTC | CASSGGRAGDTQYF
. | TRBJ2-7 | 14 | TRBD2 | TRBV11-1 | TGTGCGGGCAGCGGGAGTCGTGGCTCAGATACGCAGTACTTC | CAGSGSRGSDTQYF
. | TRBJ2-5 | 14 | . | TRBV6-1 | TGTGCCAGCAGTGAAGGGTTGGTTGGCGGAGAACAGTACTTC | CASSEGLVGGEQYF
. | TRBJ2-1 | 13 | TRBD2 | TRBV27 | TGTGCCAGCAGTCTAGGGACTAGCTACGAGCAGTTCTTC | CASSLGTSYEQFF
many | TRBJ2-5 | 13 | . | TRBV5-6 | TGTGCCGGGAAGGGGCTATCCGAAGAGACCCAGTACTTC | CAGKGLSEETQYF
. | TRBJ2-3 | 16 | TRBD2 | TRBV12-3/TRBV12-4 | TGTGCCAGCAGAAAAGCGGGGGGACCGAACACCGGTGAGCAGTATTTT | CASRKAGGPNTGEQYF
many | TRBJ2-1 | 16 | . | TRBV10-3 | TGTGCCATCAGTGGACAGGGAGGGAGCTCCTACAATGAGCAGTTCTTC | CAISGQGGSSYNEQFF
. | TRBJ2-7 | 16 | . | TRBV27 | TGTGCCAGCATTTTTCCGACGGATTCTACCCCCTACGAGCAGTACTTC | CASIFPTDSTPYEQYF
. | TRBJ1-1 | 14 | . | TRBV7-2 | TGTGCCAGCATCGCCGGCTTACCGAACACTGAAGCTTTCTTT | CASIAGLPNTEAFF
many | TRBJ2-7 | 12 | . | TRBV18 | TGTGCCAGCTCACCGGGTTCCTACGAGCAGTACTTC | CASSPGSYEQYF
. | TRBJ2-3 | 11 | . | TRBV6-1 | TGTGGCGGCCGTGACCTGGGAAACCAGTATTTC | CGGRDLGNQYF
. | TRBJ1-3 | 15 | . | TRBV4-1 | TGCGCCAGCAGCCAAGAGGCGGACTCTGGAAACACCATATATTTT | CASSQEADSGNTIYF
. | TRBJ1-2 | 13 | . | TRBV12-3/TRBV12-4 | TGTGCCAGCAGTCAAGGGACATACTATGGCTACACCTTC | CASSQGTYYGYTF
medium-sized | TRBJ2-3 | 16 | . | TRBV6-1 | TGTGCCAGCAGAAAGACAGGCCGTACTGGCACAGATACGCAGTATTTT | CASRKTGRTGTDTQYF
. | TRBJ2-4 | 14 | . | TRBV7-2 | TGTGGCGGCTCGTGGGTAGGTACCACAGATATTCAGTATTTC | CGGSWVGTTDIQYF